This TCR beta chain was identified during a study of human T cells and chemical hapten exposure. Study as a whole: Sensitization involved placing 2% DPC onto a 2 cm by 2 cm region of upper inner arm skin. Each patient's scalp received weekly diphenylcyclopropenone throughout the roughly 23-week study.

The time point: pre-sensitization, week 0. Treatment described: therapeutic diphenylcyclopropenone sensitization with weekly scalp DPC. Blood draws came first, before each patch test. This clonotype was detected ten times or more. Single cDNA molecules in the library carried unique molecular identifiers attached during preparation. Each CDR3 protein is one row after TCRdb ran MiXCR on the RACE reads. In the table there are a few hundred thousand distinct CDR3 sequences, over 5% of which are singletons. This TCR derives from a woman aged 18-35 years with alopecia areata. Some clones in this sample may be carry-over from other donors' samples. The source material was whole blood, sampled in connection with sensitization to the hapten diphenylcyclopropenone (DPC).

CDR3 bases: TGTGCCAGCAGTTTATGGGGTCAGCCCCAGCATTTT. This gives the protein CASSLWGQPQHF. The rearrangement links TRBV12-3 or TRBV12-4 to TRBJ1-5; D ambiguous. The germline V and J ends were trimmed by 2 bases and 6 bases, with 5 bases remaining between them. The CDR3 consists of 12 residues.